These T cell receptor beta chains were read from a single sample in a study of blood T cell repertoires in COVID-19. The method was immunoSEQ multiplex PCR; TCRdb's version includes in-frame clones alone and lacks a portion of them. The sample lists under 200,000 clones; 85% to 90% were seen once. Sample: PBMCs or T cells enriched from blood (not recorded which). The receptor set was obtained from a woman aged 40 to 50 in a cohort exposed to, infected with or recovered from COVID-19 (not recorded which). Each CDR3 is given with its conserved first and last residue. The D gene is left open where the match is weak. Not every row has a clone size; where given, it reads once, few, many or a size class.

TRBV10-3	TRBD1	TRBJ2-7	NA	TGTGCCATCAGCCAGGGGGCCTACGAGCAGTACTTC	CAISQGAYEQYF
TRBV11-3	TRBD1	TRBJ1-1	NA	TGTGCCAGCAGCTTAGAACTGACAGGGGTACCTGAAGCTTTCTTT	CASSLELTGVPEAFF
TRBV27	NA	TRBJ1-2	NA	TGTGCCAGCGGGCCGGGACATCGGAGCCCTCCAGCTAACTATGGCTACACCTTC	CASGPGHRSPPANYGYTF
TRBV7-9	TRBD2	TRBJ2-1	NA	TGTGCCAGCAGCTCCGGACTAGCGGGAGGTATTGAGCAGTTCTTC	CASSSGLAGGIEQFF
TRBV19	NA	TRBJ2-3	NA	TGTGCCAGTAGGGATGGGGCAGGCACAGATACGCAGTATTTT	CASRDGAGTDTQYF
TRBV9	NA	TRBJ1-1	NA	TGTGCCAGCAGCGAAGACTCGGGCACTGAAGCTTTCTTT	CASSEDSGTEAFF
TRBV7-6	NA	TRBJ1-5	NA	TGTGCCAGCAGCTTAGAAGCAGGGGTGAACAATCAGCCCCAGCATTTT	CASSLEAGVNNQPQHF
TRBV10-3	NA	TRBJ1-1	NA	TGTGCCATCAGTGACCCGAAGATGTCAGGAAGGACTGAAGCTTTCTTT	CAISDPKMSGRTEAFF
TRBV5-1	NA	TRBJ1-2	NA	TGCGCCAGCAGCTTGGTCGGGTGTAACTATGGCTACACCTTC	CASSLVGCNYGYTF
TRBV5-1	TRBD1	TRBJ1-6	NA	TGCGCCAGCAGCCGAGGGACAGGGACTAATTCACCCCTCCACTTT	CASSRGTGTNSPLHF
TRBV4-1	NA	TRBJ1-1	NA	TGCGCCAGCAGCCCTCTCGACAGCCTTGAAGCTTTCTTT	CASSPLDSLEAFF
TRBV11-3	NA	TRBJ2-6	once	TGTGCCAGCAGCTTCCCCAGGGCTGGGGCCAACGTCCTGACTTTC	CASSFPRAGANVLTF
TRBV5-6	TRBD1	TRBJ1-2	NA	TGTGCCAGCAGCCCAGGGGGATTCGGCTACACCTTC	CASSPGGFGYTF
TRBV7-7	NA	TRBJ2-7	once	TGTGCCAGCAGCTTAAGACAGCCGGAGATTTCCGAGCAGTACTTC	CASSLRQPEISEQYF
TRBV2	TRBD2	TRBJ2-5	NA	TGTGCCAGCAGAGGACTAGCGGTCCAAGAGACCCAGTACTTC	CASRGLAVQETQYF
TRBV24-1	NA	TRBJ2-3	NA	TGTGCCACCAGTGTGGCAGGGCTGACAGATACGCAGTATTTT	CATSVAGLTDTQYF
TRBV19	TRBD2	TRBJ2-4	NA	TGTGCCAGTAGTATAGAGCGGGGGGCAGGGAACATTCAGTACTTC	CASSIERGAGNIQYF
TRBV6-5	NA	TRBJ1-1	NA	TGTGCCAGCAGCCCCGGCGGGCTTGGATCTGAAGCTTTCTTT	CASSPGGLGSEAFF
TRBV10-1	TRBD2	TRBJ2-1	NA	TGCGCCAGCAGTGCCCTCGAAGGACTAGGCCGAGAGCGGCAGTTCTTC	CASSALEGLGRERQFF
TRBV9	TRBD2	TRBJ2-7	NA	TGTGCCAGCAGCGCTAGCGGGAACTCCTACGAGCAGTACTTC	CASSASGNSYEQYF
TRBV28	TRBD1	TRBJ2-7	NA	TGTGCCAGCAGTTCCTCGGGACAGGGGGCCTACGAGCAGTACTTC	CASSSSGQGAYEQYF
TRBV6-4	NA	TRBJ2-2	NA	TGTGCCAGCAGTGACTCCGCAGGGGCCGGGGAGCTGTTTTTT	CASSDSAGAGELFF
TRBV4-1	NA	TRBJ2-1	NA	TGCGCCAGCAGCCCCCGGACCAGGGAAAATGAGCAGTTCTTC	CASSPRTRENEQFF
TRBV19	TRBD2	TRBJ2-1	NA	TGTGCCAGTAGTATAGTTCCGGGAGGTAGTGAGCAGTTCTTC	CASSIVPGGSEQFF
TRBV2	NA	TRBJ2-6	NA	TGTGCCAGCAGTGAAGGGGTAAGGGAGGTTTTCAACGTCCTGACTTTC	CASSEGVREVFNVLTF
TRBV12-3/TRBV12-4	NA	TRBJ1-2	NA	TGTGCCAGCAGTTTACGGGAATATGGCTACACCTTC	CASSLREYGYTF
TRBV7-6	NA	TRBJ1-1	NA	TGTGCCAGCAGCGCTCAGGTAACGAACACTGAAGCTTTCTTT	CASSAQVTNTEAFF
TRBV5-1	NA	TRBJ2-2	NA	TGCGCCAGCAGCTTGGTGGAGGGTCACACCGGGGAGCTGTTTTTT	CASSLVEGHTGELFF
TRBV24-1	NA	TRBJ2-7	NA	TGTGCCACCAGTGATTCTACAGGCGTGGGGCAGTACTTC	CATSDSTGVGQYF
TRBV19	TRBD1	TRBJ2-5	NA	TGTGCCAGTAGTACGGGACAGAAAGAGACCCAGTACTTC	CASSTGQKETQYF
TRBV5-4	NA	TRBJ2-5	NA	TGTGCCAGCAGTTGGACCGGGGGAGAGACCCAGTACTTC	CASSWTGGETQYF
TRBV7-2	TRBD1	TRBJ1-3	NA	TGTGCCAGCAGCCCCCCAGGGGGCGCCGAATCTGGAAACACCATATATTTT	CASSPPGGAESGNTIYF
TRBV10-3	NA	TRBJ1-1	NA	TGTGCCATCAGTGGGATCGACGGGGGGAAGGAGTTCAAAGCTTTCTTT	CAISGIDGGKEFKAFF
TRBV6-1	TRBD1	TRBJ1-2	few	TGTGCCAGCAGTGAAGCCGGAACAGGGGGCTATGGCTACACCTTC	CASSEAGTGGYGYTF
TRBV25-1	TRBD2	TRBJ2-2	NA	TGTGCCAGCAGTCCGCGTATCTTCACTCGGGGGGACACCGGGGAGCTGTTTTTT	CASSPRIFTRGDTGELFF
TRBV19	TRBD1	TRBJ1-1	NA	TGTGCCAGTAGTATAGTGTTGGGACAGGGGGCGCGGAGGGTTAAGACTGAAGCTTTCTTT	CASSIVLGQGARRVKTEAFF
TRBV7-8	TRBD2	TRBJ2-3	NA	TGTGCCAGCAGCTTAATTGGAAGCGCGGGGGGAATAGATACGCAGTATTTT	CASSLIGSAGGIDTQYF
TRBV5-1	NA	TRBJ2-7	NA	TGCGCCAGCAGCCGACCCAGCGGCTACGAGCAGTACTTC	CASSRPSGYEQYF
TRBV7-8	NA	TRBJ1-1	few	TGTGCCAGCAGCCGACTCCGGAACACTGAAGCTTTCTTT	CASSRLRNTEAFF
TRBV5-1	NA	TRBJ2-2	NA	TGCGCCAGCAGCTGGACAGACACCGGGGAGCTGTTTTTT	CASSWTDTGELFF
TRBV7-2	NA	TRBJ1-6	NA	TGTGCCAGCGCGGCCAGAAACTATAATTCACCCCTCCACTTT	CASAARNYNSPLHF
TRBV12-3/TRBV12-4	NA	TRBJ1-5	NA	TGTGCCAGCAGTCTTAGCGGCAATCAGCCCCAGCATTTT	CASSLSGNQPQHF
TRBV28	NA	TRBJ1-2	NA	TGTGCCAGCAGTTTGGGCCACTATGGCTACACCTTC	CASSLGHYGYTF
TRBV4-3	NA	TRBJ1-2	few	TGCGCCAGCAGCCGGGGGCGGTCCGCGAGTGGCTACACCTTC	CASSRGRSASGYTF
TRBV11-1	TRBD2	TRBJ2-5	NA	TGTGCCAGCAGCACGGGACTAGCGGGGGGGCGTGAGACCCAGTACTTC	CASSTGLAGGRETQYF
TRBV10-1	NA	TRBJ2-1	NA	TGCGCCAGCAGTGACGGAGAGAGCAATGAGCAGTTCTTC	CASSDGESNEQFF
TRBV7-6	TRBD2	TRBJ2-3	NA	TGTGCCAGCAGCGCAGGCGTTTTACTAGCGGGGGGTCGGGATACGCAGTATTTT	CASSAGVLLAGGRDTQYF
TRBV7-2	TRBD2	TRBJ2-3	NA	TGTGCCAGCAGCTTAGCAACTAGCGGTGAACTTGGTACGCAGTATTTT	CASSLATSGELGTQYF
TRBV6-5	NA	TRBJ1-2	NA	TGTGCCAGCAGTTACCGGGGTTCTAACTATGGCTACACCTTC	CASSYRGSNYGYTF
TRBV19	TRBD2	TRBJ2-2	NA	TGTGCCAGTAGTATTCAGGCTAGCGGGAACACCGGGGAGCTGTTTTTT	CASSIQASGNTGELFF
TRBV4-2	NA	TRBJ1-6	NA	TGTGCCAGCAGCCCCCCGGGAGGGGTAACTGATTCACCCCTCCACTTT	CASSPPGGVTDSPLHF
TRBV28	NA	TRBJ1-1	NA	TGTGCCAGCAGTTTTCGTCAGGGGCGAACCACTGAAGCTTTCTTT	CASSFRQGRTTEAFF
TRBV5-1	NA	TRBJ1-2	NA	TGCGCCAGCAGCTTGGCAGGCGAAGGCTACACCTTC	CASSLAGEGYTF
TRBV5-1	TRBD1	TRBJ2-2	NA	TGCGCCAGCAGCCTACGGACAGGAAGCACCGGGGAGCTGTTTTTT	CASSLRTGSTGELFF
TRBV11-2	NA	TRBJ2-1	once	TGTGCCAGCAGCTCCTTGGAGGGGGCCGACTACAATGAGCAGTTCTTC	CASSSLEGADYNEQFF
TRBV11-2	TRBD1	TRBJ1-1	NA	TGTGCCAGCAGCTTATACCGGGACAGGGGATCCCCTGAAGCTTTCTTT	CASSLYRDRGSPEAFF
TRBV2	NA	TRBJ1-2	once	TGTGCCAGCAGACGCAGACAGGAACATGGCTACACCTTC	CASRRRQEHGYTF
TRBV5-1	TRBD2	TRBJ2-3	NA	TGCGCCAGCAGCCCTCGGACTAGCGGGGCCGGCACAGATACGCAGTATTTT	CASSPRTSGAGTDTQYF
TRBV29-1	TRBD1	TRBJ1-1	NA	TGCAGCGTTGGGACAGGGGCAGAGAAAGCTTTCTTT	CSVGTGAEKAFF
TRBV6-2/TRBV6-3	NA	TRBJ2-1	NA	TGTGCCAGCAGTTACTCCATAGCGGACTACTACAATGAGCAGTTCTTC	CASSYSIADYYNEQFF